Listed below are T cell receptor beta chains from one sample, sequenced in a study of beta chain features in type 1 diabetes. The method was immunoSEQ multiplex PCR; TCRdb's version includes in-frame clones alone and lacks a portion of them. In the table there are some 660,000 clones, over 12% of which are singletons. Sequencing was performed on naive CD4+ T cells from blood. The origin of the receptors is a man aged 18 to 29 with type 1 diabetes. Each CDR3 is given with its conserved first and last residue. D genes are given only for firm matches. Clone size is stated in some rows and not others, as once, few, many or a class when expanded.

>TRBD1|TRBJ1-1|.|TRBV14
TGTGCCAGCAGCCAGGGACAGGGGGCTAGGGAAGCTTTCTTT
CASSQGQGAREAFF
>.|TRBJ2-3|.|TRBV5-1
TGCGCCAGCAGCTCCCTAAGCACAGATACGCAGTATTTT
CASSSLSTDTQYF
>TRBD1|TRBJ1-1|few|TRBV30
TGTGCCGGGAACAGGGGAGGCACTGAAGCTTTCTTT
CAGNRGGTEAFF
>TRBD2|TRBJ2-1|.|TRBV4-1
TGCGCCAGCAGCCAAGATTGGGGACTAGCGGGAGGAGGGGACCACAATGAGCAGTTCTTC
CASSQDWGLAGGGDHNEQFF
>.|TRBJ2-7|few|TRBV5-1
TGCGCCAGCAGCTTGGGAAGTCAATCGAGCTCCTACGAGCAGTACTTC
CASSLGSQSSSYEQYF
>.|TRBJ1-2|few|TRBV11-1
TGTGCCAGCAGCCCCACCGACAGAAAACTCATGGGATACACCTTC
CASSPTDRKLMGYTF
>TRBD1|TRBJ1-1|.|TRBV28
TGTGCCAGCATCCCCCGGGACAGCTCAGCTTTCTTT
CASIPRDSSAFF
>.|TRBJ1-1|.|TRBV10-3
TGTGCCATCAGTGATCCGCGCATGAACACTGAAGCTTTCTTT
CAISDPRMNTEAFF
>.|TRBJ1-1|.|TRBV6-5
TGTGCCAGCAGTTATTTAGCTGGGGGCACTGAAGCTTTCTTT
CASSYLAGGTEAFF
>.|TRBJ2-7|.|TRBV7-2
TGTGCCAGCAGCGGAATAGCCGGGGCCGAGCAGTACTTC
CASSGIAGAEQYF
>.|TRBJ1-1|once|TRBV28
TGTGCCGTAGGGGCCGCGAAAGCTGAAGCTTTCTTT
CAVGAAKAEAFF
>TRBD1|TRBJ1-2|.|TRBV28
TGTGCCAGCAGTCGGGACAGCTATGGCTACACCTTC
CASSRDSYGYTF
>.|TRBJ1-1|few|TRBV30
TGTGCCTGGAGTCCCCAAGTATGGGGAAGCACTGAAGCTTTCTTT
CAWSPQVWGSTEAFF
>.|TRBJ2-7|.|TRBV30
TGTGCCTGGGCGAGCAGGGGCTCCTACGAGCAGTACTTC
CAWASRGSYEQYF
>.|TRBJ1-3|.|TRBV30
TGTGCCTGGAGTTCTGACAGGCGTTTACTCTGGAAATCCGACTACTCTGGAAACACCATATATTTT
CAWSSDRRLLWKSDYSGNTIYF
>.|TRBJ2-1|.|TRBV18
TGTGCCAGCTCCCCGACGGGGTCCCAGACCCATAATGAGCAGTTCTTC
CASSPTGSQTHNEQFF
>.|TRBJ1-5|few|TRBV10-3
TGTGCCAGCAGTGAGGATCAGCCCCAGCATTTT
CASSEDQPQHF
>.|TRBJ2-1|.|TRBV6-5
TGTGCCAGCAGTTTCTACTCGACAGCTAAGCAGTTCTTC
CASSFYSTAKQFF
>.|TRBJ2-7|.|TRBV19
TGTGCCAGTAGTACCTCTGGGTACGAGCAGTACTTC
CASSTSGYEQYF
>TRBD2|TRBJ2-7|.|TRBV27
TGTGCCAGCAGGGTGGGTAGCGGGAGAGTCCGGGGAGAGCAGTACTTC
CASRVGSGRVRGEQYF
>.|TRBJ2-5|few|TRBV6-5
TGTGCCAGCAGTTACAGGCAGGCGGAGACCCAGTACTTC
CASSYRQAETQYF
>.|TRBJ1-4|few|TRBV29-1
TGCAGCGTTACCCCTCGGGACGGCAATGAAAAACTGTTTTTT
CSVTPRDGNEKLFF
>.|TRBJ2-3|.|TRBV5-4
TGTGCCAGCAGCTTGGCAGGACAAACCACAGATACGCAGTATTTT
CASSLAGQTTDTQYF
>.|TRBJ1-3|few|TRBV2
TGTGCCAGCAGTGATTCCACCCGGAGGGGAAACACCATATATTTT
CASSDSTRRGNTIYF
>.|TRBJ1-5|.|TRBV28
TGTGCCAGCAGTTGGGAAGGGGGGTTGGCTCAGCCCCAGCATTTT
CASSWEGGLAQPQHF
>TRBD2|TRBJ2-7|few|TRBV7-2
TGTGCCAGCAGCTTAGCCGCGCCGGGACTAGCCCTCTTGGAGCAGTACTTC
CASSLAAPGLALLEQYF
>.|TRBJ2-7|.|TRBV30
TGTGCCTGGCGGGGACCCTCCTACGAGCAGTACTTC
CAWRGPSYEQYF
>.|TRBJ2-6|few|TRBV4-3
TGCGCCAGCAGCCAAGATCCGGGTTTGTTAGGGGCCAACGTCCTGACTTTC
CASSQDPGLLGANVLTF
>.|TRBJ2-6|.|TRBV5-1
TGCGCCAGCAGGCCCCCCACAGGGAGTCTGACCTCTGGGGCCAACGTCCTGACTTTC
CASRPPTGSLTSGANVLTF
>.|TRBJ1-5|.|TRBV7-2
TGTGCCAGCAGCTTTTTGGGGTTGGGGCTTGCGAGCAATCAGCCCCAGCATTTT
CASSFLGLGLASNQPQHF
>.|TRBJ2-3|.|TRBV27
TGTGCCAGCAGTACCCGCCAGCGGAGCACAGATACGCAGTATTTT
CASSTRQRSTDTQYF
>.|TRBJ2-3|few|TRBV4-1
TGCGCCAGCAGCCAAGTTGGGCGGCAGTCCACAGATACGCAGTATTTT
CASSQVGRQSTDTQYF
>TRBD2|TRBJ2-3|few|TRBV6-5
TGTGCCAGCAGACAACTAGCGGGAAGTGGAGATACGCAGTATTTT
CASRQLAGSGDTQYF